Below, 5 T cell receptor beta chains from the same sample are listed, as sequenced in a study of blood T cell repertoires in COVID-19 (TCRdb year 2020). The receptor library was made with the immunoSEQ multiplex PCR assay. The table comes from immuneACCESS by way of TCRdb, which keeps in-frame sequences with V and J called. Part of the clones is missing from these tables; in studies checked, under half for an unresolved V gene and the rest for unknown reasons. The sample records more than 300,000 clones, roughly 90% of which are singletons. 18% of the sample lies in the top ten. The specimen was PBMCs or T cells enriched from blood (not recorded which). Receptors were obtained from a woman aged 30 to 39 who had recovered from COVID-19.

V gene TRBV27 combines with J gene TRBJ2-5, with D possibly matching TRBD1 (6 bases). The CDR3 is made up of 13 amino acids. The V and J ends lost 6 bases and 5 bases respectively, with 13 bases between them. Per germline, CDR1 MNHEY and CDR2 SMNVEV (reference sequence). The DNA of the CDR3 is TGTGCCAGCAGCAACAGGGCTTGGGAGACCCAGTACTTC. Protein product: CASSNRAWETQYF.

This clone was found a few times. The chain joins TRBV28 to TRBJ2-7; 7 bases fit TRBD2. V was clipped by 8 bases and J by 5 bases; unmatched bases: 9. The germline gives CDR1 MDHEN, CDR2 SYDVKM. The CDR3 extends over 13 amino acids. CDR3 protein: CASRTSLIDEQYF. CDR3 nucleotide sequence: TGTGCCAGCCGGACTAGTTTGATCGACGAGCAGTACTTC.

The gene calls are TRBV28 and TRBJ2-1, with a tentative D call TRBD2 (7 bases). The V gene's germline CDR1 is MDHEN and CDR2 SYDVKM. Trimming took off 3 bases at V and 5 bases at J, with 17 bases between the two ends. The CDR3 totals 16 residues. As DNA, the CDR3 is TGTGCCAGCAGTTTGGGTGGTGGGGGGGCAGACAATGAGCAGTTCTTC. Translation gives CASSLGGGGADNEQFF.

V usage is TRBV18 and J usage is TRBJ2-2, with D uncertain. This CDR3 is built from 15 residues. Germline V gene lookup returns CDR1 KGHSH and CDR2 LQKENI. The V gene lost 6 bases and the J gene lost 7 bases, with 18 bases spanning the gap. In DNA form, the CDR3 reads TGTGCCAGCTCCCCCGGGTCGCCCGGCATCGGGGAGCTGTTTTTT. It encodes CASSPGSPGIGELFF.

The V gene is TRBV12-1, the J gene TRBJ2-1; TRBD2, the table's D call, was not compared with the DNA. TRBV12-1 is listed as a pseudogene. The CDR3 covers 15 residues. The CDR3 here is CASSHPSGSYNEQFF. CDR3 sequence (DNA): TGTGCCAGCAGCCACCCTTCGGGGTCCTACAATGAGCAGTTCTTC.